The rows below give T cell receptor beta chains drawn from one sample of a study of OX40 agonist ivuxolimab in advanced cancers. Clones were read by immunoSEQ multiplex PCR, and TCRdb kept only the in-frame ones, dropping some. The data show about 130,000 clones, with 90% to 95% seen just once and 0.9% to 1.2% held by the top ten. The specimen comprised CD4+ or CD8+ T cells sorted from blood, sampled in a trial of the OX40 agonist ivuxolimab. The origin of the receptors is an adult with an advanced solid tumor such as melanoma, head and neck, liver or kidney cancer. Both conserved end residues are part of each CDR3. The D gene is left open where the match is weak. Rows give clone size only sometimes, using once, few, many, or a class for an expanded clone.

V gene	clone size	D gene	CDR3 length	J gene	CDR3 protein	CDR3 DNA
TRBV6-5	.	.	11	TRBJ2-7	CASSYAYEQYF	TGTGCCAGCAGTTACGCCTACGAGCAGTACTTC
TRBV7-2	.	.	15	TRBJ2-7	CASSSSLRGSYEQYF	TGTGCCAGCAGCTCTAGTCTCCGGGGATCCTACGAGCAGTACTTC
TRBV9	.	.	15	TRBJ2-2	CASSVLSLGPGELFF	TGTGCCAGCAGCGTTTTAAGCCTAGGTCCCGGGGAGCTGTTTTTT
TRBV27	.	.	14	TRBJ2-3	CASTRTAAPDTQYF	TGTGCCAGCACCCGGACAGCCGCACCAGATACGCAGTATTTT
TRBV30	.	.	15	TRBJ1-1	CAWIPRGKINTEAFF	TGTGCCTGGATCCCCAGGGGAAAAATTAACACTGAAGCTTTCTTT
TRBV18	.	TRBD1	14	TRBJ1-2	CASSPTGGVYGYTF	TGTGCCAGCTCACCCACAGGGGGCGTATATGGCTACACCTTC
TRBV10-3	few	.	11	TRBJ1-2	CAISGNYGYTF	TGTGCCATCAGTGGGAACTATGGCTACACCTTC
TRBV6-5	.	.	16	TRBJ1-4	CASSYERAGLNEKLFF	TGTGCCAGCAGTTACGAAAGAGCAGGCCTTAATGAAAAACTGTTTTTT
TRBV9	.	TRBD2	16	TRBJ2-3	CASSVEGLAGADTQYF	TGTGCCAGCAGCGTAGAGGGACTAGCGGGAGCAGATACGCAGTATTTT
TRBV7-3	once	TRBD2	16	TRBJ2-2	CASSPPSGRRTGELFF	TGTGCCAGCAGCCCTCCTAGCGGGAGGAGGACCGGGGAGCTGTTTTTT
TRBV18	.	TRBD1	14	TRBJ2-7	CASSPGTGMYEQYF	TGTGCCAGCTCACCGGGGACAGGGATGTACGAGCAGTACTTC
TRBV21-1	.	.	18	TRBJ2-2	CASSKAPSSRGETGELFF	TGTGCCAGCAGCAAAGCCCCCTCGTCGCGGGGGGAGACCGGGGAGCTGTTTTTT
TRBV5-5	.	.	12	TRBJ1-1	CASSLWERGAFF	TGTGCCAGCAGCTTGTGGGAACGGGGAGCTTTCTTT
TRBV30	.	.	15	TRBJ2-7	CAWSVPRLPSYEQYF	TGTGCCTGGAGTGTACCAAGGCTCCCCTCCTACGAGCAGTACTTC
TRBV4-1	few	TRBD1	15	TRBJ1-1	CASSTDRGQNTEAFF	TGCGCCAGCAGCACAGACAGGGGACAGAACACTGAAGCTTTCTTT
TRBV4-3	once	.	15	TRBJ2-6	CASSQDLRDGNVLTF	TGCGCCAGCAGCCAAGATCTAAGAGACGGCAACGTCCTGACTTTC
TRBV6-5	.	TRBD1	15	TRBJ1-2	CASRTWTGAYYGYTF	TGTGCCAGCAGGACCTGGACAGGGGCATACTATGGCTACACCTTC
TRBV2	.	.	14	TRBJ1-5	CASQWGGSNQPQHF	TGTGCCAGCCAATGGGGGGGTAGCAATCAGCCCCAGCATTTT
TRBV2	.	.	14	TRBJ1-1	CASSVQGGYTEAFF	TGTGCCAGCAGTGTACAGGGTGGGTACACTGAAGCTTTCTTT
TRBV5-6	.	.	14	TRBJ2-5	CASSLWQNQETQYF	TGTGCCAGCAGCTTGTGGCAGAACCAAGAGACCCAGTACTTC